Listed below are T cell receptor beta chains from one sample, sequenced in a study of OX40 agonist ivuxolimab in advanced cancers. The assay was immunoSEQ multiplex PCR, and TCRdb's table has in-frame clones only and misses some. Of tens of thousands of clones listed, about 90% are singletons. Sequenced material: CD4+ or CD8+ T cells sorted from blood, taken in a trial of the OX40 agonist ivuxolimab. The source of these receptors is an adult with an advanced solid tumor such as melanoma, head and neck, liver or kidney cancer. Each CDR3 is given with its conserved first and last residue. The order of the fields is D gene, V gene, clone size, J gene, CDR3 protein, CDR3 DNA. A D gene is named only where the DNA matches it firmly. Only part of the rows carry a size: once, few, many, or a class if the clone is expanded.

>.|TRBV4-3|.|TRBJ2-7
CASSQGETYEQYF
TGCGCCAGCAGCCAAGGGGAAACTTACGAGCAGTACTTC
>.|TRBV7-2|.|TRBJ2-7
CASSLGVGETYEQYF
TGTGCCAGCAGCTTAGGGGTAGGGGAAACCTACGAGCAGTACTTC
>.|TRBV13|.|TRBJ2-7
CASSDSYEQYF
TGTGCCAGCAGCGATTCCTACGAGCAGTACTTC
>.|TRBV10-3|.|TRBJ1-1
CAISESTGTEAFF
TGTGCCATCAGTGAGTCTACGGGAACTGAAGCTTTCTTT
>.|TRBV21-1|once|TRBJ1-1
CASSKVRHSEAFF
TGTGCCAGCAGCAAAGTACGGCATTCTGAAGCTTTCTTT
>.|TRBV7-9|.|TRBJ1-2
CASSSYRAPNYGYTF
TGTGCCAGCAGCTCCTACAGGGCCCCTAACTATGGCTACACCTTC
>.|TRBV5-1|.|TRBJ2-3
CASSLVAVGTDTQYF
TGCGCCAGCAGCTTGGTGGCAGTGGGAACAGATACGCAGTATTTT
>.|TRBV30|.|TRBJ2-7
CACSGSSYEQYF
TGTGCCTGTAGCGGATCCTCCTACGAGCAGTACTTC
>TRBD2|TRBV6-6|.|TRBJ2-1
CASSLLAGNYNEQFF
TGTGCCAGCAGTTTGTTAGCGGGGAACTACAATGAGCAGTTCTTC
>TRBD1|TRBV28|.|TRBJ1-1
CASSQSGTGPMNTEAFF
TGTGCCAGCAGTCAATCCGGGACAGGCCCAATGAACACTGAAGCTTTCTTT
>.|TRBV6-1|few|TRBJ2-5
CASSESTGTGGETQYF
TGTGCCAGCAGTGAGTCCACAGGGACCGGAGGGGAGACCCAGTACTTC
>.|TRBV4-1|.|TRBJ2-7
CASSSNARDGTYEQYF
TGCGCCAGCAGCTCGAATGCCCGGGACGGAACCTACGAGCAGTACTTC
>.|TRBV28|once|TRBJ1-4
CASSSPLTGPTNEKLFF
TGTGCCAGCAGTTCCCCCCTAACAGGGCCAACTAATGAAAAACTGTTTTTT
>.|TRBV25-1|many|TRBJ2-2
CASSEWGNTGELFF
TGTGCCAGCAGTGAATGGGGGAACACCGGGGAGCTGTTTTTT
>.|TRBV9|.|TRBJ1-1
CASSAGVGTEAFF
TGTGCCAGCAGCGCCGGAGTGGGCACTGAAGCTTTCTTT
>TRBD1|TRBV9|.|TRBJ1-3
CASSGVDRGLFGTIYF
TGTGCCAGCAGCGGGGTGGACAGGGGTTTATTCGGCACCATATATTTT
>.|TRBV4-3|once|TRBJ2-2
CASSQDQRVPTGELFF
TGCGCCAGCAGCCAAGATCAGAGGGTACCCACCGGGGAGCTGTTTTTT
>.|TRBV20-1|.|TRBJ1-2
CSAKGGYGYTF
TGCAGCGCGAAGGGGGGCTATGGCTACACCTTC
>.|TRBV27|once|TRBJ1-6
CASSLAGSPLHF
TGTGCCAGCAGTTTAGCAGGTTCACCCCTCCACTTT
>.|TRBV10-3|.|TRBJ2-1
CATSSTAALNGHEQFF
TGTGCCACTTCCTCGACCGCGGCCTTAAATGGGCATGAGCAGTTCTTC
>.|TRBV7-9|.|TRBJ2-7
CASSSEGRLTYEQYF
TGTGCCAGCAGCTCTGAGGGCAGATTAACTTACGAGCAGTACTTC
>.|TRBV27|.|TRBJ1-1
CASSYGRHTEAFF
TGTGCCAGCAGTTACGGGCGGCACACTGAAGCTTTCTTT
>.|TRBV6-1|.|TRBJ1-6
CASSELWRVGSPLHF
TGTGCCAGCAGTGAATTATGGCGGGTCGGCTCACCCCTCCACTTT
>TRBD2|TRBV9|once|TRBJ2-1
CASSAGLAGSFHLLLEQFF
TGTGCCAGCAGCGCCGGACTAGCGGGTTCCTTTCACCTCCTTCTTGAGCAGTTCTTC
>.|TRBV18|once|TRBJ1-1
CASSHWGDKGTEAFF
TGTGCCAGCTCACATTGGGGCGATAAAGGCACTGAAGCTTTCTTT
>.|TRBV21-1|.|TRBJ2-2
CASSNLQGLHCAGELFF
TGTGCCAGCAGCAACCTCCAAGGGCTTCACTGCGCCGGGGAGCTGTTTTTT
>.|TRBV11-2|.|TRBJ1-3
CASSLPAGPGNTIYF
TGTGCCAGCAGCTTACCCGCAGGCCCTGGAAACACCATATATTTT
>.|TRBV10-2|.|TRBJ1-6
CASSEWNSPLHF
TGCGCCAGCAGTGAATGGAATTCACCCCTCCACTTT
>.|TRBV7-9|.|TRBJ1-3
CASSPPLRMGTKNTIYF
TGTGCCAGCAGCCCTCCCCTTAGGATGGGGACTAAAAACACCATATATTTT
>.|TRBV2|.|TRBJ2-5
CANSGLEETQYF
TGTGCCAATTCGGGACTCGAAGAGACCCAGTACTTC
>.|TRBV4-2|few|TRBJ1-1
CASSQQGSEAFF
TGTGCCAGCAGCCAACAGGGCTCTGAAGCTTTCTTT
>TRBD1|TRBV27|.|TRBJ1-2
CASSFPGQGARGYTF
TGTGCCAGCAGTTTTCCTGGACAGGGGGCAAGGGGCTACACCTTC
>.|TRBV15|.|TRBJ2-3
CATSPLPWDTQYF
TGTGCCACCAGCCCCCTCCCATGGGACACGCAGTATTTT
>.|TRBV4-2|.|TRBJ2-5
CASSQADGQETQYF
TGTGCCAGCAGCCAAGCGGACGGTCAAGAGACCCAGTACTTC
>TRBD1|TRBV4-1|once|TRBJ1-5
CASSQERDRVGPQHF
TGCGCCAGCAGCCAAGAGAGGGACAGGGTTGGGCCCCAGCATTTT
>.|TRBV4-1|.|TRBJ1-2
CASSQINRQSGYTF
TGCGCCAGCAGCCAAATAAATCGTCAGTCGGGCTACACCTTC
>.|TRBV5-1|.|TRBJ2-7
CASSAGLAYEQYF
TGCGCCAGCAGCGCAGGGCTTGCCTACGAGCAGTACTTC
>.|TRBV10-3|.|TRBJ2-1
CAAQDAAGTAYNEQFF
TGTGCCGCCCAGGATGCTGCCGGGACGGCATACAATGAGCAGTTCTTC
>TRBD2|TRBV5-1|.|TRBJ2-7
CASRSTSGDYEQYF
TGCGCCAGCAGATCGACTAGCGGAGACTACGAGCAGTACTTC
>TRBD2|TRBV4-2|.|TRBJ2-2
CASSPHSRPSGSITGELFF
TGTGCCAGCAGCCCTCACTCCAGACCTAGCGGGAGCATTACCGGGGAGCTGTTTTTT
>.|TRBV11-2|.|TRBJ2-1
CASLLRTASYNEQFF
TGTGCCAGCTTACTGCGGACAGCTTCCTACAATGAGCAGTTCTTC
>.|TRBV6-5|.|TRBJ2-5
CASSYSSHYGETQYF
TGTGCCAGCAGTTACTCGAGCCACTACGGGGAGACCCAGTACTTC
>.|TRBV7-2|.|TRBJ2-1
CASSPGFYNEQFF
TGTGCCAGCAGCCCGGGATTTTACAATGAGCAGTTCTTC
>.|TRBV5-1|.|TRBJ2-1
CASSPDDSYPQFF
TGCGCCAGCAGCCCGGACGACTCTTACCCGCAGTTCTTC
>TRBD2|TRBV7-3|.|TRBJ2-3
CASSLFGAGEADTQYF
TGTGCCAGCAGCTTGTTTGGAGCGGGAGAAGCAGATACGCAGTATTTT
>TRBD1|TRBV19|.|TRBJ2-7
CASGQGWREQYF
TGTGCCAGCGGACAGGGGTGGCGGGAGCAGTACTTC
>.|TRBV4-1|.|TRBJ2-1
CASSQDRGTDEQFF
TGCGCCAGCAGCCAAGATCGAGGGACCGATGAGCAGTTCTTC